The source of this T cell receptor beta chain is a study of T cell changes during pregnancy in multiple sclerosis. This table comes from immunoSEQ multiplex PCR, and its TCRdb copy is limited to in-frame clones, with some not included. The sample contains around 100,000 clones, more than 85% of which appear only once. J gave up 11 bases and V 2 bases, and 7 bases lay outside the gene matches. The germline V gene has CDR1 LNHNV and CDR2 YYDKDF (reference sequence). The CDR3 consists of 15 residues. The TCR sequence derives from a female donor with multiple sclerosis, enrolled in a pregnancy study. The gene calls are TRBV15 and TRBJ1-5; 12 bases match TRBD1. The material was peripheral blood, obtained in the second trimester of pregnancy. The CDR3 sequence is CATSRPGQGAPTQHF. In DNA, the CDR3 is TGTGCCACCAGCAGACCGGGACAGGGGGCCCCTACCCAGCATTTT.